The TCR beta chain described here comes from a study of T cell repertoires in cytomegalovirus infection. Across the study: Public TCR beta signature analysis indicated the presence of both CMV infection and matching HLA type.

The CDR3 spans 15 residues. Trimming took 4 bases from V and 6 from J, leaving 18 bases between them. Germline CDR1 and CDR2: SGHTA and FQGNSA. MiXCR, applied by TCRdb to the reads, yields one record per CDR3 protein. The repertoire holds some 700,000 distinct CDR3 sequences, with approximately 40% as singletons. The rearrangement links TRBV7-2 to TRBJ1-2; D is uncertain. Sequenced material: PBMCs. The sequence was collected from a human donor in good health (CMV status not recorded). Some clones in this sample may be carry-over from other donors' samples. The CDR3 region has the DNA TGTGCCAGCAGCTACCACGTTAGAGGTTTTGATGGCTACACCTTC. It encodes CASSYHVRGFDGYTF.